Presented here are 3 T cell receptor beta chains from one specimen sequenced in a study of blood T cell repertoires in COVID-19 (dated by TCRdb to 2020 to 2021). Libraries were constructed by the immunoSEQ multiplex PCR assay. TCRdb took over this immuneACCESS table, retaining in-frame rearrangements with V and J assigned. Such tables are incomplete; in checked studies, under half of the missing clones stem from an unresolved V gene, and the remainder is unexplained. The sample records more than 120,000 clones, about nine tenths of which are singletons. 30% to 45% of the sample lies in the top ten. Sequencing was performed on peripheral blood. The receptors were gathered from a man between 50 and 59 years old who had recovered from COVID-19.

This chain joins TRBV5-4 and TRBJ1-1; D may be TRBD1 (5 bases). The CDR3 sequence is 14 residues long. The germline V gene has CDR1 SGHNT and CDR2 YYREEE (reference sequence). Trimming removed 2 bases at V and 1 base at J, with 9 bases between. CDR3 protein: CASSFGGGNTEAFF. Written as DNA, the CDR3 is TGTGCCAGCAGCTTTGGGGGAGGGAACACTGAAGCTTTCTTT.

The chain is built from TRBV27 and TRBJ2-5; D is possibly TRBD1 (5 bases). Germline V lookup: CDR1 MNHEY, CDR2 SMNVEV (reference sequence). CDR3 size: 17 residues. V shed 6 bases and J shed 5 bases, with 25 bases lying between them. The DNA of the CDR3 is TGTGCCAGCAGACGTGGGGCTCATACTAATGCCCGGGAGACCCAGTACTTC. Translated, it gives CASRRGAHTNARETQYF.

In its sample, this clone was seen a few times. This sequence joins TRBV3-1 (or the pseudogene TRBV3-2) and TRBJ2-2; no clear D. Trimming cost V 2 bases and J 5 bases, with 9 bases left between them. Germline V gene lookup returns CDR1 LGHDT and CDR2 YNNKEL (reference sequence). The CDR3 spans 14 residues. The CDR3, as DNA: TGTGCCAGCAGCCAACTAGAAATTACCGGGGAGCTGTTTTTT. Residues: CASSQLEITGELFF.